These T cell receptor beta chains were read from a single sample in a study of cytomegalovirus exposure and HLA in healthy donors. Generated by immunoSEQ multiplex PCR, the TCRdb table keeps only in-frame clones and is missing some. This sample has about 140,000 clones, with over 70% found just once. The sample consisted of PBMCs. The receptors come from a man aged 30-40 years in good health and CMV-seronegative. Each CDR3 is given with its conserved first and last residue. The D gene is left open where the match is weak. Not all rows give a size; the values are once, few, many and, for expanded clones, a class.

d_gene	j_gene	v_gene	abundance	CDR3aa	CDR3nt
-	TRBJ1-3	TRBV4-1	-	CASSQGRGKGSGNTIYF	TGCGCCAGCAGCCAAGGTAGGGGAAAAGGCTCTGGAAACACCATATATTTT
-	TRBJ1-6	TRBV7-9	few	CASSSSGISPLHF	TGTGCCAGCAGTTCCTCGGGGATTTCACCCCTCCACTTT
-	TRBJ1-2	TRBV5-5	-	CASSVQDNYGYTF	TGTGCCAGCAGCGTACAGGATAACTATGGCTACACCTTC
TRBD2	TRBJ2-7	TRBV19	-	CASSISFGTSGSYEQYF	TGTGCCAGTAGTATTAGTTTCGGGACTAGCGGCTCCTACGAGCAGTACTTC
-	TRBJ1-2	TRBV6-1	-	CASSEASANSYGYTF	TGTGCCAGCAGTGAAGCATCGGCGAACAGCTATGGCTACACCTTC
-	TRBJ2-3	TRBV6-1	-	CASSRLVDTQYF	TGTGCCAGCAGCCGACTAGTAGATACGCAGTATTTT
TRBD2	TRBJ2-1	TRBV29-1	-	CSVPTSVRSYNEQFF	TGCAGCGTTCCTACTAGCGTTCGCTCCTACAATGAGCAGTTCTTC
-	TRBJ2-7	TRBV5-1	-	CASSLERPRGYEQYF	TGCGCCAGCAGCTTGGAAAGACCCCGAGGGTACGAGCAGTACTTC
TRBD2	TRBJ2-7	TRBV2	few	CASSEFAGGPVEQYF	TGTGCCAGCAGTGAGTTTGCGGGAGGGCCGGTGGAGCAGTACTTC
-	TRBJ1-2	TRBV6-5	-	CASSKDRFGYGYTF	TGTGCCAGCAGTAAGGACAGATTTGGGTATGGCTACACCTTC
-	TRBJ1-6	TRBV6-6	-	CATMRDDNSPLHF	TGTGCCACTATGCGGGATGATAATTCACCCCTCCACTTT
-	TRBJ2-7	TRBV7-9	-	CSSSPSVGDEQYF	TGTTCCAGCAGCCCTAGCGTCGGGGACGAGCAGTACTTC
-	TRBJ1-5	TRBV5-4	-	CASSRGGQPQHF	TGTGCCAGCAGCCGTGGAGGTCAGCCCCAGCATTTT
TRBD1	TRBJ2-7	TRBV4-3	few	CASSHRTGGPYEQYF	TGCGCCAGCAGCCATCGGACAGGCGGCCCCTACGAGCAGTACTTC
-	TRBJ1-1	TRBV2	few	CASSDYSNTEAFF	TGTGCCAGCAGTGATTACTCGAACACTGAAGCTTTCTTT
TRBD1	TRBJ1-4	TRBV7-9	many	CASSSGTGGGSGEKLFF	TGTGCCAGCAGCTCCGGGACAGGGGGAGGTAGTGGTGAAAAACTGTTTTTT
-	TRBJ2-5	TRBV25-1	-	CASSLPELETQYF	TGTGCCAGCAGTTTACCGGAGCTGGAGACCCAGTACTTC
-	TRBJ2-7	TRBV9	-	CASSVAAGPSYEQYF	TGTGCCAGCAGCGTAGCTGCCGGTCCCTCCTACGAGCAGTACTTC
-	TRBJ2-7	TRBV19	-	CASSIGQEQYF	TGTGCCAGTAGTATAGGACAAGAGCAGTACTTC
-	TRBJ1-3	TRBV5-1	-	CASSLEARDSDTIYF	TGCGCCAGCAGCTTGGAGGCCAGGGATTCAGACACCATATATTTT
TRBD2	TRBJ2-5	TRBV9	-	CASSVEPSGIQETQYF	TGTGCCAGCAGCGTAGAGCCTAGCGGGATCCAAGAGACCCAGTACTTC
-	TRBJ2-3	TRBV7-2	-	CASSLALEGADTQYF	TGTGCCAGCAGCTTAGCCCTAGAGGGAGCAGATACGCAGTATTTT
-	TRBJ1-3	TRBV11-2	-	CASSPGGGMGNTIYF	TGTGCCAGCAGCCCTGGTGGAGGGATGGGAAACACCATATATTTT
-	TRBJ1-2	TRBV5-1	-	CASSLVSREVGYTF	TGCGCCAGCAGCTTGGTGTCCCGAGAAGTAGGCTACACCTTC
TRBD2	TRBJ2-3	TRBV9	-	CASSVVAGGPDTQYF	TGTGCCAGCAGCGTAGTAGCGGGAGGGCCTGATACGCAGTATTTT
TRBD2	TRBJ2-3	TRBV5-4	-	CASSRMRLAGVDTQYF	TGTGCCAGCAGCCGAATGAGACTAGCGGGAGTAGATACGCAGTATTTT
-	TRBJ1-3	TRBV9	-	CASSVTGPGGTIYF	TGTGCCAGCAGCGTAACAGGCCCCGGGGGGACCATATATTTT
-	TRBJ2-1	TRBV12-1	-	CASSFTTNSGNEQFF	TGTGCCAGCAGCTTTACAACTAATAGCGGGAATGAGCAGTTCTTC
TRBD1	TRBJ1-5	TRBV30	few	CAWRRGPGQPQHF	TGTGCCTGGAGGAGGGGGCCGGGTCAGCCCCAGCATTTT
-	TRBJ2-7	TRBV7-9	-	CASSSLTYEQYF	TGTGCCAGCAGCTCCCTAACCTACGAGCAGTACTTC
-	TRBJ1-5	TRBV28	-	CASSGQHNQPQHF	TGTGCCAGCAGTGGACAGCACAATCAGCCCCAGCATTTT
-	TRBJ1-2	TRBV27	-	CASSPLGELAYGYTF	TGTGCCAGCAGTCCCCTCGGGGAGCTTGCCTATGGCTACACCTTC
-	TRBJ2-1	TRBV29-1	-	CSVRRGGGLYNEQFF	TGCAGCGTCCGACGGGGCGGAGGGCTCTACAATGAGCAGTTCTTC
-	TRBJ2-5	TRBV11-2	-	CASSFRRVETQYF	TGTGCCAGCAGCTTCCGCAGGGTCGAGACCCAGTACTTC
-	TRBJ2-5	TRBV7-2	few	CASSRLQETQYF	TGTGCCAGCAGCCGACTCCAAGAGACCCAGTACTTC
-	TRBJ1-5	TRBV10-3	-	CAISEGEESNQPQHF	TGTGCCATCAGTGAAGGGGAGGAATCCAATCAGCCCCAGCATTTT
TRBD2	TRBJ2-1	TRBV7-9	-	CASSSSPLAGLFNEQFF	TGTGCCAGCAGCTCCTCCCCGCTAGCGGGATTGTTCAATGAGCAGTTCTTC
-	TRBJ2-5	TRBV19	-	CASSIRLQGETQYF	TGTGCCAGTAGTATCCGTCTCCAGGGGGAGACCCAGTACTTC
TRBD1	TRBJ2-5	TRBV5-4	once	CASSLGQGPQETQYF	TGTGCCAGCAGCCTCGGACAGGGGCCACAAGAGACCCAGTACTTC
-	TRBJ1-3	TRBV6-1	-	CASSEPVLYTIYF	TGTGCCAGCAGTGAACCAGTTTTGTACACCATATATTTT
-	TRBJ2-2	TRBV30	-	CAWNRGKYGELFF	TGTGCCTGGAATCGCGGAAAGTACGGGGAGCTGTTTTTT
-	TRBJ2-1	TRBV29-1	-	CSGGPPYNEQFF	TGCAGCGGGGGCCCCCCCTACAATGAGCAGTTCTTC